The following is a T cell receptor beta chain sequence with its context. The antigen is not known. Clones were read by immunoSEQ multiplex PCR, and TCRdb kept only the in-frame ones, dropping some. The sample carries under 90,000 clones, 80% to 90% recorded once. This sample is drawn from a study of T cell responses to AZD1222 COVID-19 vaccine. Study-level points and caveats: The peak T cell response came first, and repertoires were sampled only after it. Recipients of AZD1222 seropositive at baseline numbered only 5 or 6.

The TCR sequence derives from an adult who received the AZD1222 COVID-19 vaccine. The material was peripheral blood, obtained 28 days after the second AZD1222 dose.

CDR3 coding DNA: TGTGCCAGCACCCATGGGACTAGCCCCGAGACCCAGTACTTC. Translating it yields CASTHGTSPETQYF. V is TRBV3-1 (or the pseudogene TRBV3-2) and J is TRBJ2-5, with 9 bases identical to TRBD2. The CDR3 extends over 14 amino acids. J gave up 5 bases and V 7 bases, and 8 bases lay outside the gene matches. Germline V gene sequence: CDR1 LGHDT, CDR2 YNNKEL (reference sequence).